The 7 T cell receptor beta chains below were found in one sample sequenced in a study of blood T cell repertoires in COVID-19. Measured with immunoSEQ multiplex PCR; TCRdb has only the in-frame clones, and not every one. The data show about 200,000 clones, more than 65% seen once. Sequences were obtained from peripheral blood. These receptors were collected from a woman aged 80 or over with acute or convalescent COVID-19.

The chain has TRBV5-1 and TRBJ1-4, with 8 bases fitting TRBD1. CDR1 is SGHRS, CDR2 YFSETQ, per germline. V trimming: 0 bases; J trimming: 8 bases; junction bases outside the gene matches: 12. The CDR3 runs to 17 residues. In nucleotides, the CDR3 is TGCGCCAGCAGCTTGGCCGGTCCCCAGGGGGCGGGGGAAAAACTGTTTTTT. It translates to CASSLAGPQGAGEKLFF. The complete variable domain, with remaining parts taken from reference TRBV5-1 and TRBJ1-4, reads KAGVTQTPRYLIKTRGQQVTLSCSPISGHRSVSWYQQTPGQGLQFLFEYFSETQRNKGNFPGRFSGRQFSNSRSEMNVSTLELGDSALYLCASSLAGPQGAGEKLFFGSGTQLSVL.

This clone was counted a single time. This chain links TRBV4-2 with TRBJ1-1, with 7 bases matching TRBD1. The J segment lost 3 bases and the V segment lost 5 bases, leaving 9 bases of the junction unmatched. This CDR3 spans 15 amino acids. Germline V gene data show CDR1 as LGHNA and CDR2 as YNFKEQ. In DNA form, the CDR3 reads TGTGCCAGCAGCTTAGAAACAGGGGAGTACACTGAAGCTTTCTTT. Translating gives CASSLETGEYTEAFF.

The rearrangement links TRBV3-1 (or the pseudogene TRBV3-2) to TRBJ2-5; TRBD1 aligns across 8 bases. The V gene end was trimmed by 4 bases and the J gene end by 2 bases; junction bases not matched to a gene: 6. This CDR3 spans 15 amino acids. Germline V gives CDR1 LGHDT, CDR2 YNNKEL (reference sequence). The CDR3 DNA is TGTGCCAGCAGCCCAAGGCAGGGGGCACAAGAGACCCAGTACTTC. This translates into CASSPRQGAQETQYF.

The chain joins TRBV5-8 to TRBJ1-4, with 9 positions matching TRBD1. CDR3 length: 14 amino acids. CDR1 SGHTS and CDR2 YDEGEE come from the germline V gene. Losses at the gene ends were 0 bases for V and 13 bases for J; bases not matched to a gene: 7. The CDR3 spells CASSLVTGGNRLFF. CDR3 DNA sequence: TGTGCCAGCAGCTTGGTAACAGGGGGCAACAGACTGTTTTTT.

This clone has more than one count but fewer than ten. The sample holds other DNA sequences that translate to the same CDR3. The rearrangement links TRBV18 to TRBJ1-2, with 7 nucleotides matching TRBD1. This CDR3 is 13 amino acids long. Per germline, CDR1 KGHSH and CDR2 LQKENI. Trimming took 2 bases from V and 5 from J; bases not matched to a gene: 2. The CDR3 sequence is CASSPDRAYGYTF. CDR3 sequence (DNA): TGTGCCAGCTCACCAGACAGGGCGTATGGCTACACCTTC. Variable domain in full (rest from reference TRBV18 and TRBJ1-2): NAGVMQNPRHLVRRRGQEARLRCSPMKGHSHVYWYRQLPEEGLKFMVYLQKENIIDESGMPKERFSAEFPKEGPSILRIQQVVRGDSAAYFCASSPDRAYGYTFGSGTRLTVV.

V usage is TRBV19 and J usage is TRBJ1-2, with 7 bases lining up with TRBD1. The germline CDR1 and CDR2 sequences are LNHDA and SQIVND (reference sequence). The V segment lost 9 bases and the J segment 5 bases; nucleotides outside the gene matches: 9. CDR3 length equals 13 residues. The CDR3 bases are TGTGCCAGCCAAACAGGGGTAGGTTATGGCTACACCTTC. Protein sequence: CASQTGVGYGYTF.

CDR3 protein: CASSYPRYREMSGYTF. The CDR3 nucleotides read TGTGCCAGCAGTTACCCGCGTTACAGGGAAATGAGTGGCTACACCTTC. The chain links TRBV6-2 or TRBV6-3 to TRBJ1-2; D perhaps matches TRBD1 (6 bases). Germline CDR1 and CDR2: MNHEY and SVGEGT. The V end was cut by 2 bases, the J end by 7 bases, with 20 bases between. The CDR3 contains 16 residues.